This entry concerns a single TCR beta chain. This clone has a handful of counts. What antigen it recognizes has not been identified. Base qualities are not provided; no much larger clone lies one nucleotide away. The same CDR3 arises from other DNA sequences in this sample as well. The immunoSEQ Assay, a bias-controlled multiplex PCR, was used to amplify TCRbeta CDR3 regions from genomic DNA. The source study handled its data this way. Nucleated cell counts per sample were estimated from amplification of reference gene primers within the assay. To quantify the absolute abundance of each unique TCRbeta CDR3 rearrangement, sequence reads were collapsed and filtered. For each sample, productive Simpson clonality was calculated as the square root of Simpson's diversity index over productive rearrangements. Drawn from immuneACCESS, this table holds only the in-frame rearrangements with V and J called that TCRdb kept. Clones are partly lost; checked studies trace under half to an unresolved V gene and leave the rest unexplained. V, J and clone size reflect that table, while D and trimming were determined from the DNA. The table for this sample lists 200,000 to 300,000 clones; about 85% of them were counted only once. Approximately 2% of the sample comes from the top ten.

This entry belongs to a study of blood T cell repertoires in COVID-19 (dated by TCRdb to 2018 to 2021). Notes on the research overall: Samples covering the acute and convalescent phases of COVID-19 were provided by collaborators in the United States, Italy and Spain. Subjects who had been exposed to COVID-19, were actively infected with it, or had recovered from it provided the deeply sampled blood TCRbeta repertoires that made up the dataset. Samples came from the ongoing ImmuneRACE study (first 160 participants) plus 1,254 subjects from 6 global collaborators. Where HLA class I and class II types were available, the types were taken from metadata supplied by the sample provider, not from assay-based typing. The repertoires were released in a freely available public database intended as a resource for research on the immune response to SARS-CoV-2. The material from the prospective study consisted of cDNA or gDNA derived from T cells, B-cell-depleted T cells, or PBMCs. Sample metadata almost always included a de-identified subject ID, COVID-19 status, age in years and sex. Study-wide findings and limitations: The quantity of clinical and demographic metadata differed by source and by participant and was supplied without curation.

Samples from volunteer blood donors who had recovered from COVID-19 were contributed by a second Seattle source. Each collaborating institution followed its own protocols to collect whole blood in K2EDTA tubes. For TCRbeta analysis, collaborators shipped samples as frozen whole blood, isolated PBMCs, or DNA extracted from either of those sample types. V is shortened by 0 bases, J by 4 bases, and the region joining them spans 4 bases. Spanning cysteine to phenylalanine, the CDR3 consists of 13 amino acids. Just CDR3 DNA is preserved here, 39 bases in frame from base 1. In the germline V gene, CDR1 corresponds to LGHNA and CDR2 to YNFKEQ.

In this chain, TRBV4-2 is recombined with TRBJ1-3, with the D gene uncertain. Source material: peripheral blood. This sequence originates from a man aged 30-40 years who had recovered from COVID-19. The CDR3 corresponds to CASSQELGNTIYF. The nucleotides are TGTGCCAGCAGCCAAGAGTTAGGAAACACCATATATTTT.